These 20 T cell receptor beta chains originate from one sample sequenced in a study of shared clonotypes between healthy human individuals. Profiled with immunoSEQ multiplex PCR; TCRdb holds only in-frame clones, not every one. The sample has around 1,100,000 clones; about 72% are singletons. Sequencing input: memory CD4+ T cells from PBMCs. Subset defined: CD45RA-negative fraction. Source of these receptors: a man aged 18 to 30 in good health. Some clones in this sample may be carry-over from other donors' samples.

This clone showed up just a few times. In the same sample, other DNA sequences code for this CDR3. The chain is built from TRBV28 and TRBJ2-6, with D possibly being TRBD1 or TRBD2 (5 bases each). The ends were cut back, 2 bases at V and 2 bases at J, with 7 bases in the middle. Germline V CDR1 and CDR2: MDHEN, SYDVKM. This CDR3 is built from 15 residues. CDR3 DNA: TGTGCCAGCAGTTTACAGGGAGCTGGGGCCAACGTCCTGACTTTC. Its translation is CASSLQGAGANVLTF.

The count of this clone is one. The gene calls are TRBV7-9 and TRBJ2-5; D is ambiguous. The better agreement between TRBJ2-7 and the DNA end casts doubt on the J call. Per germline, CDR1 SEHNR and CDR2 FQNEAQ (reference sequence). The CDR3 has 15 residues. The CDR3 is CASSLGSSIIYEQYF. CDR3 nucleotide sequence: TGTGCCAGCAGCTTAGGCAGTTCCATAATATACGAGCAGTACTTC.

On this clone itself: Distinct nucleotide sequences in the sample also encode this CDR3. J is TRBJ1-1 and V is TRBV5-1; tentatively, D is TRBD1 (5 bases). There are 14 residues in the CDR3. Trimming pared 4 bases from V and 4 bases from J, leaving 14 bases between. Germline V gene sequence: CDR1 SGHRS, CDR2 YFSETQ. The CDR3 sequence: CASSLGYGGTEAFF. DNA of the CDR3: TGCGCCAGCAGCCTGGGGTATGGGGGCACTGAAGCTTTCTTT.

The chain combines TRBV5-1 with TRBJ2-1, with 12 bases matching TRBD1. Losses at the gene ends were 0 bases for V and 7 bases for J; bases not matched to a gene: 14. Germline CDR1 SGHRS, CDR2 YFSETQ. The CDR3 is 19 residues long. For the CDR3, the DNA is TGCGCCAGCAGCTTGGCCGGAGGCTCCGGGACAGGGGGCAGGAATGAGCAGTTCTTC. It yields the protein CASSLAGGSGTGGRNEQFF.

The chain couples TRBV11-1 to TRBJ2-6; TRBD2 is a possible D gene (5 bases). V lost 5 bases, J lost 0 bases, and 11 bases lay in between. This CDR3 is built from 16 residues. Germline loops: CDR1 SGHAT, CDR2 FQDESV (reference sequence). This CDR3 reads CASSQEAHSGANVLTF. CDR3 nucleotides: TGTGCCAGCAGCCAGGAGGCGCACTCTGGGGCCAACGTCCTGACTTTC. Filled out from reference TRBV11-1 and TRBJ2-6, the complete variable domain reads EAEVAQSPRYKITEKSQAVAFWCDPISGHATLYWYRQILGQGPELLVQFQDESVVDDSQLPKDRFSAERLKGVDSTLKIQPAELGDSAMYLCASSQEAHSGANVLTFGAGSRLTVL.

In the case of this clone: Different DNA sequences within this sample yield the same CDR3. The V gene is TRBV18, the J gene TRBJ2-1, with 13 bases fitting TRBD2. The CDR3 length is 16 residues. V lost 6 bases to trimming and J lost 1 base; unmatched junction nucleotides: 3. In germline, CDR1 is KGHSH, CDR2 LQKENI. The CDR3: CASSPGLAGSYNEQFF. CDR3 nucleotides: TGTGCCAGCTCCCCGGGACTAGCGGGATCCTACAATGAGCAGTTCTTC.

The rearrangement uses TRBV18 and TRBJ2-7, with D possibly being TRBD1 (6 bases). Germline CDR1 reads KGHSH; CDR2 reads LQKENI. This CDR3 contains 13 residues. Trimming stripped 5 bases from V and 7 bases from J, with 15 bases between. CDR3: CASSTGHLGEQYF. CDR3 sequence (DNA): TGTGCCAGCTCAACGGGACACCTTGGAGAGCAGTACTTC.

This chain links TRBV30 with TRBJ2-3, with a tentative D call TRBD2 (6 bases). Germline lookup yields CDR1 GTSNPN and CDR2 SVGIG (reference sequence). Between the trimmed V and J ends, which lost 0 bases and 11 bases, there was a span of 12 bases. The CDR3 has 12 amino acids. CDR3 region: CAWSVRREEQYF. DNA of the CDR3: TGTGCCTGGAGTGTACGCAGGGAGGAGCAGTATTTT. Combining the CDR3 with reference TRBV30 and TRBJ2-3 gives the whole variable domain SQTIHQWPATLVQPVGSPLSLECTVEGTSNPNLYWYRQAAGRGLQLLFYSVGIGQISSEVPQNLSASRPQDRQFILSSKKLLLSDSGFYLCAWSVRREEQYFGPGTRLTVL.

This clone showed up just once. The chain has TRBV28 and TRBJ2-7; D perhaps matches TRBD2 (6 bases). The CDR3 has 13 amino acids. The germline V gene encodes CDR1 MDHEN and CDR2 SYDVKM. The V and J ends lost 6 bases and 6 bases respectively, with 15 bases between them. The CDR3 protein is CASREGADAEQYF. DNA of the CDR3: TGTGCCAGCAGGGAGGGCGCAGACGCCGAGCAGTACTTC.

This clone came up a few times. In the same sample, other DNA sequences code for this CDR3. This chain uses TRBV29-1 with TRBJ1-1; D call uncertain. CDR1 is SQVTM, CDR2 ANQGSEA, per germline. The ends were cut back, 4 bases at V and 0 bases at J, with 6 bases in the middle. The CDR3 length is 12 residues. The CDR3 sequence: CSVGGMNTEAFF. In nucleotides, the CDR3 is TGCAGCGTTGGCGGCATGAACACTGAAGCTTTCTTT.

This clone was detected a few times. The chain uses TRBV5-3 and TRBJ1-1; D not certain. TRBV5-3 is assigned to the ORF class and has an uncertain function. The CDR3 runs 13 residues. Trimming took 10 bases from V and 4 from J, leaving 17 bases between them. The CDR3 loop is CACLGWVGTEAFF. The CDR3 bases are TGTGCCTGTCTGGGGTGGGTCGGCACTGAAGCTTTCTTT.

The chain uses TRBV6-1 and TRBJ2-5; the D is unclear. Germline values: CDR1 MNHNS, CDR2 SASEGT. V lost 4 bases and J lost 3, with 6 bases in between. This CDR3 spans 12 amino acids. The CDR3 here is CASSVVEETQYF. CDR3 coding DNA: TGTGCCAGCAGTGTGGTCGAAGAGACCCAGTACTTC.

The V call is TRBV30, the J call TRBJ2-3, with a weak D call TRBD2 (5 bases). V was cut by 0 bases and J by 3 bases, with 19 bases left in between. From germline, CDR1 is GTSNPN and CDR2 SVGIG (reference sequence). This CDR3 has 17 amino acids. In DNA, the CDR3 is TGTGCCTGGAGTGTAAGGGCTCGGGGATGGTGGACAGATACGCAGTATTTT. Translation gives CAWSVRARGWWTDTQYF.

This chain connects TRBV2 to TRBJ1-5; possibly TRBD1 for D (5 bases). V was shortened by 6 bases and J by 0 bases, with 12 bases between the two germline ends. Germline CDR1 and CDR2: SNHLY and FYNNEI. This CDR3 has 15 amino acids. CDR3 DNA sequence: TGTGCCAGCAGGTGGGGCCGGGATAGCAATCAGCCCCAGCATTTT. Protein product: CASRWGRDSNQPQHF.

The V and J genes are TRBV29-1 and TRBJ2-7; D not certain. The CDR3 contains 13 residues. Trimming shortened V by 5 bases and J by 0 bases, and 11 bases separated the two germline ends. The V gene's germline CDR1 is SQVTM and CDR2 ANQGSEA. Here the CDR3 reads CSVFRSYSYEQYF. The CDR3 DNA is TGCAGCGTTTTTCGGTCTTACTCCTACGAGCAGTACTTC.

The chain combines TRBV28 with TRBJ2-3, with D tentatively TRBD1 (5 bases). CDR3 size: 14 residues. The V end lost 5 bases, the J end lost 7 bases, and 16 bases lay between the germline ends. Germline CDR1 and CDR2: MDHEN and SYDVKM. CDR3 in DNA: TGTGCCAGCAGTACTTCAAGACGGACAAATACGCAGTATTTT. It encodes CASSTSRRTNTQYF.

The chain links TRBV7-9 to TRBJ2-7, with a weak D call TRBD1 (6 bases). Between the trimmed V and J ends, which lost 5 bases and 3 bases, there was a span of 14 bases. The length of the CDR3 is 14 residues. Germline lookup yields CDR1 SEHNR and CDR2 FQNEAQ (reference sequence). The CDR3 loop is CASSRGQRNYEQYF. Written as DNA, the CDR3 is TGTGCCAGCAGCCGTGGACAGAGAAACTACGAGCAGTACTTC.

The chain recombines TRBV11-3 with TRBJ2-7; tentative D call: TRBD1 (6 bases). The CDR3 is 15 residues long. V shed 5 bases and J shed 7 bases, with 21 bases lying between them. The germline V gene encodes CDR1 SGHNT and CDR2 YENEEA. CDR3: CASSPRRQALGEQYF. CDR3 DNA sequence: TGTGCCAGCAGCCCTAGACGACAGGCCCTAGGGGAGCAGTACTTC.

The chain has TRBV4-2 and TRBJ1-1; the match to TRBD1 covers 7 bases. Trimming took 1 base from V and 2 from J; bases not matched to a gene: 4. The CDR3 is 15 residues long. Germline V gives CDR1 LGHNA, CDR2 YNFKEQ. The CDR3 nucleotides are TGTGCCAGCAGCCAAGGGGACAGCTTTAACACTGAAGCTTTCTTT. Its translation is CASSQGDSFNTEAFF.

The chain couples TRBV2 to TRBJ2-3; 10 nucleotides line up with TRBD1. Germline loops: CDR1 SNHLY, CDR2 FYNNEI. With 8 bases clipped from V and 5 bases from J, the junction kept 13 bases outside the gene matches. The CDR3 contains 16 residues. The CDR3 reads CASVDPGQGLEDTQYF. CDR3 nucleotide sequence: TGTGCCAGCGTCGACCCGGGACAGGGGCTGGAAGATACGCAGTATTTT.